The 9 T cell receptor beta chains presented below share a single source sample, sequenced in a study of blood T cell repertoires in COVID-19. Data came from immunoSEQ multiplex PCR; TCRdb stores just in-frame clones and leaves some out. The sample lists about 470,000 clones; approximately 86% were seen once. Material for sequencing was PBMCs or T cells enriched from blood (not recorded which). The receptor source for this set is a woman between 18 and 29 years old who had recovered from COVID-19.

The CDR3 sequence is CAISAQGENTEAFF. CDR3 sequence (DNA): TGTGCCATCAGCGCCCAGGGCGAGAACACTGAAGCTTTCTTT. The chain is built from TRBV10-3 and TRBJ1-1; possible D gene TRBD1, 5 bases. V was clipped by 6 bases and J by 1 base, with 12 bases between them. The CDR3 is made up of 14 amino acids. Germline V lookup: CDR1 ENHRY, CDR2 SYGVKD.

V gene TRBV3-1 (or the pseudogene TRBV3-2) combines with J gene TRBJ2-7; D may be TRBD1 (6 bases). Deletions cut 1 base from V and 7 bases from J, with 11 bases between. CDR3 length equals 13 residues. In germline, CDR1 is LGHDT, CDR2 YNNKEL (reference sequence). This chain's CDR3 is CASSQAQGLEQYF. The CDR3 bases are TGTGCCAGCAGCCAAGCCCAGGGGTTGGAGCAGTACTTC.

The chain combines TRBV6-2 or TRBV6-3 with TRBJ1-2; possible D gene TRBD1, 5 bases. This CDR3 region has 13 residues. Germline V gene sequence: CDR1 MNHEY, CDR2 SVGEGT. V was shortened by 2 bases and J by 7 bases, with 11 bases between the two germline ends. The chain's CDR3 is CASSYRGDSGYTF. CDR3 DNA: TGTGCCAGCAGTTACAGGGGTGATAGTGGCTACACCTTC.

This sequence joins TRBV7-9 and TRBJ1-1; D is uncertain. CDR3 length: 14 amino acids. Germline CDR1 reads SEHNR; CDR2 reads FQNEAQ (reference sequence). V gave up 2 bases and J gave up 2 bases, with 9 bases separating them. DNA for the CDR3: TGTGCCAGCAGCTTAATTGGGAGCAACACTGAAGCTTTCTTT. The encoded protein is CASSLIGSNTEAFF. Variable domain in full (rest from reference TRBV7-9 and TRBJ1-1): DTGVSQNPRHKITKRGQNVTFRCDPISEHNRLYWYRQTLGQGPEFLTYFQNEAQLEKSRLLSDRFSAERPKGSFSTLEIQRTEQGDSAMYLCASSLIGSNTEAFFGQGTRLTVV.

The gene calls are TRBV30 and TRBJ1-6; D ambiguous. This CDR3 spans 16 amino acids. V was pared by 7 bases and J by 6 bases, with 22 bases between. Germline V gene data show CDR1 as GTSNPN and CDR2 as SVGIG (reference sequence). The CDR3 sequence: CAYQYRTLGGNSPLHF. The CDR3 DNA follows: TGTGCCTACCAATACCGGACTCTGGGCGGTAATTCACCCCTCCACTTT.

This clone was recorded once. V usage is TRBV5-1 and J usage is TRBJ1-2; D unresolved. Per germline, CDR1 SGHRS and CDR2 YFSETQ. The V end lost 4 bases, the J end lost 3 bases, and 10 bases lay between the germline ends. This CDR3 comprises 13 residues. The CDR3 sequence: CASSPSIDYGYTF. The CDR3 coding sequence is TGCGCCAGCAGCCCTTCTATAGACTATGGCTACACCTTC.

The rearrangement uses TRBV30 and TRBJ2-7; 9 bases line up with TRBD2. The CDR3 is made up of 15 amino acids. Germline CDR1 is GTSNPN and CDR2 is SVGIG (reference sequence). J lost 4 bases, V lost 1 base, and 8 bases had no gene match. This chain's CDR3 is CAWSGGGAELYEQYF. Here the CDR3 DNA reads TGTGCCTGGAGTGGCGGGGGGGCCGAGTTGTACGAGCAGTACTTC.

The gene calls are TRBV3-1 (or the pseudogene TRBV3-2) and TRBJ1-6; the D gene is possibly TRBD1 (5 bases). In germline, CDR1 is LGHDT, CDR2 YNNKEL (reference sequence). Trimming took off 4 bases at V and 9 bases at J, with 22 bases between the two ends. The CDR3 totals 17 residues. This chain's CDR3 is CASSPLRLGGFISPLHF. For the CDR3, the DNA is TGTGCCAGCAGCCCCCTGCGTTTGGGGGGATTTATTTCACCCCTCCACTTT.

The genes are TRBV29-1 and TRBJ1-1; possible D gene TRBD1, 5 bases. The length of the CDR3 is 15 residues. V was trimmed by 3 bases and J by 1 base, leaving 15 bases between them. Germline lookup yields CDR1 SQVTM and CDR2 ANQGSEA. In DNA, the CDR3 is TGCAGCGTTGATAGGTCAGGGCAGGGGAACACTGAAGCTTTCTTT. It translates to CSVDRSGQGNTEAFF.